This T cell receptor (beta chain) emerged from a study of shared clonotypes between healthy human individuals. Losses at the gene ends were 5 bases for V and 3 bases for J; bases not matched to a gene: 3. CDR1 is MDHEN and CDR2 is SYDVKM in the germline V gene. CDR3 length: 13 residues. TCRdb's copy holds only in-frame clones and misses some; the assay was immunoSEQ multiplex PCR. Seen here are under 600,000 clones, almost 80% observed once, and the top ten hold under 15%. The sequencing input was PBMCs. The chain joins TRBV28 to TRBJ1-2; 7 bases match TRBD1. This clonotype was sampled from a woman in her 40s in good health. Some clones in this sample may be carry-over from other donors' samples. CDR3 loop: CASSPGQHYGYTF. In nucleotides, the CDR3 is TGTGCCAGCAGTCCGGGACAGCACTATGGCTACACCTTC.